The sequence of this T cell receptor (beta chain) was determined in a study of blood T cell repertoires in COVID-19 (dated by TCRdb to 2020 to 2022). Turning to the overall study: Samples from collaborators originated in the United States, Italy and Spain and spanned both the acute and convalescent phases of COVID-19. The repertoires were made available in a free public database intended to serve as a resource for research on the immune response to SARS-CoV-2. Where HLA class I and class II types were available, the types were taken from metadata supplied by the sample provider, not from assay-based typing. Subjects who had been exposed to COVID-19, were actively infected with it, or had recovered from it provided the deeply sampled blood TCRbeta repertoires that made up the dataset. Samples were obtained from the ongoing ImmuneRACE study (first 160 participants) and from some 1,200 subjects provided by 6 global collaborators. The prospective study material was composed of cDNA or gDNA derived from T cells, B-cell-depleted T cells, or PBMCs. The sample metadata nearly always contained a de-identified subject ID, COVID-19 status, age in years and sex.

The CDR3 spans 13 residues, from the cysteine through the phenylalanine. Only the CDR3 part of the read is kept: 39 bases, read in frame from the first base. V drops 5 bases and J drops 1 base, leaving 9 bases in between. The germline V gene (reference sequence) yields LNHDA for CDR1 and SQIVND for CDR2. The immunoSEQ Assay, a bias-controlled multiplex PCR, was used to amplify TCRbeta CDR3 regions from genomic DNA. On the study's bioinformatics: Within the assay, amplification of reference gene primers was used to estimate how many nucleated cells each sample contained. To quantify the absolute abundance of each unique TCRbeta CDR3 rearrangement, sequence reads were collapsed and filtered. For each sample, productive Simpson clonality was calculated by taking the square root of Simpson's diversity index across productive rearrangements. In TCRdb, the immuneACCESS table is reduced to in-frame sequences with V and J assigned. These tables do not hold every clone; where another copy was compared, an unresolved V gene accounts for under half, and the others remain unexplained. V and J calls and clone size come straight from that table; D and trimming were deduced from the DNA. The sample table holds some 150,000 clones, of which about four fifths were seen once. The biggest ten clones account for 6.5% to 8.5% of the sample.

Collaborating institutions collected whole blood in K2EDTA tubes following their own protocols. Collaborator samples were shipped for TCRbeta analysis as frozen whole blood, isolated PBMCs, or DNA extracted from either sample type. What the study reported, not specific to this receptor: Clinical and demographic metadata were provided uncurated, with the amount varying by source and participant.

Concerning this clone: What antigen it recognizes has not been identified. Base quality data are lacking; no much larger clone is found one base away.

The source is a human donor with acute or convalescent COVID-19. The donor label of this sample is uncertain. The sequenced sample was peripheral blood. The V gene is TRBV19 and the J gene is TRBJ2-7; no D segment can be confidently identified. The DNA is TGTGCCAGTAGTTGGTCCGAGTCCTACGAGCAGTACTTC. It translates as CASSWSESYEQYF.